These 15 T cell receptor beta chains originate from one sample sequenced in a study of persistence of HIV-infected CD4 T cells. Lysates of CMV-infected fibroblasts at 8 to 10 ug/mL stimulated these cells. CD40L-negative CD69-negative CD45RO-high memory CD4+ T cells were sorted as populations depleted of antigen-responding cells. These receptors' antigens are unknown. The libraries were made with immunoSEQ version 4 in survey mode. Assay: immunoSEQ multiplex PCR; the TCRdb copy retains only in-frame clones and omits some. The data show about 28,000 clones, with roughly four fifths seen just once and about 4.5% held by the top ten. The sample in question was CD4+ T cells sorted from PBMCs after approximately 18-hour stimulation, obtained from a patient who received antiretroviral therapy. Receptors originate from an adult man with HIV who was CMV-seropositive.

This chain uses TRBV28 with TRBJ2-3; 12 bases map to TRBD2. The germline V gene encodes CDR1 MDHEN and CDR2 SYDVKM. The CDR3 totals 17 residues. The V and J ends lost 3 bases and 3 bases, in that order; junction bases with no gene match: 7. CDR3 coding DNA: TGTGCCAGCAGTTTGACCCTAGCGGGGGGGCGTACAGATACGCAGTATTTT. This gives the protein CASSLTLAGGRTDTQYF.

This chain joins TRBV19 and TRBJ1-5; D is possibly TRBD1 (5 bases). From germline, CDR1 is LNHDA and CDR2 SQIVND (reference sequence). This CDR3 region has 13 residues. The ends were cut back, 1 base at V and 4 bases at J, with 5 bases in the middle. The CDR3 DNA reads TGTGCCAGTAGTATAGCAGGGAATCAGCCCCAGCATTTT. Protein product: CASSIAGNQPQHF.

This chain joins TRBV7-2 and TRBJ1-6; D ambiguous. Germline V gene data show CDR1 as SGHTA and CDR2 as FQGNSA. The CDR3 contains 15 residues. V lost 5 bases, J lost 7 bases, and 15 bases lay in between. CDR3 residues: CASSVSSRGNSPLHF. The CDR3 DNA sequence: TGTGCCAGCAGCGTGTCGAGCCGAGGGAATTCACCCCTCCACTTT.

CDR3 bases: TGTGCCAGCTCACCGCGCGGTCGGACCGGGGAGCTGTTTTTT. The encoded protein is CASSPRGRTGELFF. The rearrangement links TRBV18 to TRBJ2-2; no definite D call. The CDR3 has 14 amino acids. The germline gives CDR1 KGHSH, CDR2 LQKENI. Deletions cut 3 bases from V and 5 bases from J, with 10 bases between.

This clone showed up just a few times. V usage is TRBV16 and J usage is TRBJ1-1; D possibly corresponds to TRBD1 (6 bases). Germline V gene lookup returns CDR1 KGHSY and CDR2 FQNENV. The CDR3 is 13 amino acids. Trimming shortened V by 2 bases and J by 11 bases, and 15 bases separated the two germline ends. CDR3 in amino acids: CASSQNTDSVAFF. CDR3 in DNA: TGTGCCAGCAGCCAAAATACGGACAGTGTGGCTTTCTTT.

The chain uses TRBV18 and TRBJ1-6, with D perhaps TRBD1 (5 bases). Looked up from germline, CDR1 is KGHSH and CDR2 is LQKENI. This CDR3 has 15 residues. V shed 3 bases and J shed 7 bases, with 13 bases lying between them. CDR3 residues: CASSPRGVENSPLHF. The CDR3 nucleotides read TGTGCCAGCTCACCCCGGGGGGTGGAGAATTCACCCCTCCACTTT. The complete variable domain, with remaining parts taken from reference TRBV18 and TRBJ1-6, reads NAGVMQNPRHLVRRRGQEARLRCSPMKGHSHVYWYRQLPEEGLKFMVYLQKENIIDESGMPKERFSAEFPKEGPSILRIQQVVRGDSAAYFCASSPRGVENSPLHFGNGTRLTVT.

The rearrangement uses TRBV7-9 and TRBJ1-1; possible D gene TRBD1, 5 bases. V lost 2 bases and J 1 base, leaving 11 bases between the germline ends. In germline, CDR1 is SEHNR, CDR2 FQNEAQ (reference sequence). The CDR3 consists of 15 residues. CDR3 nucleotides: TGTGCCAGCAGCTTACTGGGGGGTGGGAACACTGAAGCTTTCTTT. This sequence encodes CASSLLGGGNTEAFF. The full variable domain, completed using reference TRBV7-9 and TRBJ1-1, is DTGVSQNPRHKITKRGQNVTFRCDPISEHNRLYWYRQTLGQGPEFLTYFQNEAQLEKSRLLSDRFSAERPKGSFSTLEIQRTEQGDSAMYLCASSLLGGGNTEAFFGQGTRLTVV.

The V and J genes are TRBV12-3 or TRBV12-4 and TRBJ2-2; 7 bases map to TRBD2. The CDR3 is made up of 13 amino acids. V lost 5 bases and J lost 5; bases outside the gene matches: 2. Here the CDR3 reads CASSTLATGELFF. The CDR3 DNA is TGTGCCAGCAGTACACTAGCGACCGGGGAGCTGTTTTTT.

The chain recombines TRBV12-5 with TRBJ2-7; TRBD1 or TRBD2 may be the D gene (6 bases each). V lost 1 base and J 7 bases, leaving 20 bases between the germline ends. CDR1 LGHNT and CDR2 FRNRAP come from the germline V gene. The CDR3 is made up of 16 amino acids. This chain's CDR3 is CASGLGGGTRFEEQYF. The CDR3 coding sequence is TGTGCTAGTGGTTTGGGAGGAGGGACACGGTTCGAGGAGCAGTACTTC.

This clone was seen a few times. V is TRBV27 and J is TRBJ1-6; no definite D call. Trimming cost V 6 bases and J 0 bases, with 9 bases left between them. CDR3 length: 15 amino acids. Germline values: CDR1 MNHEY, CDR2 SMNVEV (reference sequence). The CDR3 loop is CASSLSSSYNSPLHF. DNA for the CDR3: TGTGCCAGCAGCTTGTCGAGCTCCTATAATTCACCCCTCCACTTT.

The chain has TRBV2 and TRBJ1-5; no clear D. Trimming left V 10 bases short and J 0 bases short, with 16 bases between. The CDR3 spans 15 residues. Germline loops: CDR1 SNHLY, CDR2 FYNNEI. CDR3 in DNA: TGTGCCACCGGAAAGGGCCAGAATAGCAATCAGCCCCAGCATTTT. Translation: CATGKGQNSNQPQHF.

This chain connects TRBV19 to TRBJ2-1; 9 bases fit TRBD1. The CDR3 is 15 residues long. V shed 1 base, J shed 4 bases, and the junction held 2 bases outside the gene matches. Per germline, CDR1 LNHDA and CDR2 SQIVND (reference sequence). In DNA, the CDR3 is TGTGCCAGTAGTATAGTCGGACAGGGGTACAATGAGCAGTTCTTC. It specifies CASSIVGQGYNEQFF.

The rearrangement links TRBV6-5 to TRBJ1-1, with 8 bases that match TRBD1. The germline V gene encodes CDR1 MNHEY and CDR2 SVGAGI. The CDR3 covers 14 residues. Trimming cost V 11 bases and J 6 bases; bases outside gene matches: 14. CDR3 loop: CASRGREFRPEAFF. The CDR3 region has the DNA TGTGCCTCCAGGGGGCGGGAGTTCAGGCCTGAAGCTTTCTTT.

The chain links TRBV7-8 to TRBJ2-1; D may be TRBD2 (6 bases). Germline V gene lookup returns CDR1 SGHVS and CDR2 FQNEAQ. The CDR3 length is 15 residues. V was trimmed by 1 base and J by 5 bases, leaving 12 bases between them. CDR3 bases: TGTGCCAGCAGCTTAGTTCGACTAGAAAACAATGAGCAGTTCTTC. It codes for CASSLVRLENNEQFF.

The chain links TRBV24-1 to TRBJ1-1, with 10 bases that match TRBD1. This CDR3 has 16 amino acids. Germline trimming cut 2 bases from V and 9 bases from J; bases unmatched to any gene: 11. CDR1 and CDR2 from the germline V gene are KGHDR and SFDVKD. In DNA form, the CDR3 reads TGTGCCACCAGTGATTCCCGACAGGGGGCAGCCAGGAAAGCTTTCTTT. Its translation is CATSDSRQGAARKAFF.